This TCR beta chain was profiled in a study of cytomegalovirus exposure and HLA in healthy donors. Study-wide points: Under in vitro conditions, a few CMV-associated chains were confirmed as specific for CMV antigens. Diagnosis of cytomegalovirus status made by the classifier reportedly showed high specificity and sensitivity.

The CDR3 runs to 14 residues. Germline CDR1 SGDLS, CDR2 YYNGEE. Trimming at V came to 0 bases and at J to 1 base, leaving 0 bases not matched to a gene. Concerning this clone itself: Its antigen is currently unknown.

Profiling relied on immunoSEQ multiplex PCR, and the TCRdb table lists in-frame clones only, not all of them. The repertoire consists of 130,000 to 150,000 clones, with almost 85% occurring once and the leading ten covering 1.4%. This TCR was recovered from a woman aged 30 to 39 in good health and CMV-seronegative. V and J are TRBV9 and TRBJ1-1; TRBD1 matches 7 bases. Sequenced sample: PBMCs. CDR3 sequence (DNA): TGTGCCAGCAGCGTAGGGACAGGGAACACTGAAGCTTTCTTT. Translation gives CASSVGTGNTEAFF.